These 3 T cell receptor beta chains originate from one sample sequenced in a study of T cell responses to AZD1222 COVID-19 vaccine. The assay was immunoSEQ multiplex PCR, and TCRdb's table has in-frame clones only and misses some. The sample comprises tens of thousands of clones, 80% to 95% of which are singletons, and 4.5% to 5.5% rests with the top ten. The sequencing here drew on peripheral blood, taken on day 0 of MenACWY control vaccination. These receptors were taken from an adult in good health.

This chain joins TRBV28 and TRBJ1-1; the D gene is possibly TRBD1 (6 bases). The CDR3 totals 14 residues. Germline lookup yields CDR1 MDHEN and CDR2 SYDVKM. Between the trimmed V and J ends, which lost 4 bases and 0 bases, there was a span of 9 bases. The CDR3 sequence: CASSSYRVNTEAFF. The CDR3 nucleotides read TGTGCCAGCAGTTCCTACAGGGTGAACACTGAAGCTTTCTTT.

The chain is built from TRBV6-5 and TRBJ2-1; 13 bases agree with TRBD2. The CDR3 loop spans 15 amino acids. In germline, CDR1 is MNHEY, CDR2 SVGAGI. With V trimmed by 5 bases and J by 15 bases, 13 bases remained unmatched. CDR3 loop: CASSPPGLAGKEVFF. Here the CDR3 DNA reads TGTGCCAGCAGTCCCCCGGGACTAGCGGGAAAAGAGGTGTTCTTC.

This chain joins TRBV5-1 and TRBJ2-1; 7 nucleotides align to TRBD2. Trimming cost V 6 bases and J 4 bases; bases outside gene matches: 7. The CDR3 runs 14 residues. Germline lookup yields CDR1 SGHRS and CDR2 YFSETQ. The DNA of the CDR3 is TGCGCCAGCACCGCTAGCGGCGGGTACAATGAGCAGTTCTTC. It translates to CASTASGGYNEQFF.